This T cell receptor beta chain was captured by sequencing in a study of T cells of healthy individuals. One entry per CDR3 protein results from TCRdb running MiXCR on the 5' RACE reads. Among over 95,000 distinct CDR3 sequences, around 17% were seen once, and the ten largest hold approximately 6%. The CDR3 spans 12 residues. Per germline, CDR1 SQVTM and CDR2 ANQGSEA. The V gene end was trimmed by 6 bases and the J gene end by 5 bases; junction bases not matched to a gene: 6. In this sample, this clonotype turned up many times. The chain is built from TRBV29-1 and TRBJ1-2; 7 nucleotides line up with TRBD1. The clonotype originates from a human donor in good health. The CDR3 sequence is CSVGTAVYGYTF. The CDR3 DNA follows: TGCAGCGTGGGGACAGCTGTTTATGGCTACACCTTC.